This T cell receptor (beta chain) emerged from a study of blood T cell repertoires in COVID-19. Assay used: immunoSEQ multiplex PCR; TCRdb lists only in-frame clones, some missing. The sample shows about 81,000 clones, 70% to 85% of them seen only once. Germline V CDR1 and CDR2: MNHNS, SASEGT. Trimming took 2 bases from V and 2 from J; bases not matched to a gene: 3. The CDR3 totals 14 residues. The material sequenced was peripheral blood. V and J are TRBV6-1 and TRBJ2-7; 7 bases align to TRBD1. The origin of this receptor is a human donor in a cohort sampled during active COVID-19. The CDR3 DNA reads TGTGCCAGCAGTGAAATAGGGACAGCCTACGAGCAGTACTTC. It yields the protein CASSEIGTAYEQYF.